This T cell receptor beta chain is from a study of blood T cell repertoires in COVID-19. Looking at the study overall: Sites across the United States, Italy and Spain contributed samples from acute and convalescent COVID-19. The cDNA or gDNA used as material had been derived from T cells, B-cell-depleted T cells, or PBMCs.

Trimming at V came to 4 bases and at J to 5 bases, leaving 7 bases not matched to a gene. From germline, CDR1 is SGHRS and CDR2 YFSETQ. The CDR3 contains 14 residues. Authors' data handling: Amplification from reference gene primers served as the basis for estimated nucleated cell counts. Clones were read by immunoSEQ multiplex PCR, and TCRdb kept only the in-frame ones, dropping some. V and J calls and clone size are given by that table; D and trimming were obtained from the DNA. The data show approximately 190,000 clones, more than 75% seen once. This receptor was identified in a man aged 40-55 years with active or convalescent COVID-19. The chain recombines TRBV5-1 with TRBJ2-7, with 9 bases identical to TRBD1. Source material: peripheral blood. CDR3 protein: CASSLRDRANEQYF. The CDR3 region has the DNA TGCGCCAGCAGCCTCCGGGACAGGGCGAACGAGCAGTACTTC.